Listed here is a single T cell receptor beta chain. CDR3 length equals 14 residues. Trimming took 5 bases from V and 3 from J; bases not matched to a gene: 7. Germline lookup yields CDR1 WNHNN and CDR2 SYGVQD (reference sequence). Clones were read by immunoSEQ multiplex PCR, and TCRdb kept only the in-frame ones, dropping some. The sample contains hundreds of thousands of clones, just over 85% of which appear only once. The entry originates in a study of blood T cell repertoires in COVID-19. Whole-study context: From T cells, B-cell-depleted T cells, or PBMCs came the material, which was cDNA or gDNA.

The sequence was collected from a man older than 75 with acute or convalescent COVID-19. The rearrangement uses TRBV10-1 and TRBJ2-7, with TRBD1 identical over 7 bases. Source material: peripheral blood. The CDR3 here is CASSKTGYSYEQYF. Here the CDR3 DNA reads TGCGCCAGCAGTAAGACAGGGTACAGCTACGAGCAGTACTTC.